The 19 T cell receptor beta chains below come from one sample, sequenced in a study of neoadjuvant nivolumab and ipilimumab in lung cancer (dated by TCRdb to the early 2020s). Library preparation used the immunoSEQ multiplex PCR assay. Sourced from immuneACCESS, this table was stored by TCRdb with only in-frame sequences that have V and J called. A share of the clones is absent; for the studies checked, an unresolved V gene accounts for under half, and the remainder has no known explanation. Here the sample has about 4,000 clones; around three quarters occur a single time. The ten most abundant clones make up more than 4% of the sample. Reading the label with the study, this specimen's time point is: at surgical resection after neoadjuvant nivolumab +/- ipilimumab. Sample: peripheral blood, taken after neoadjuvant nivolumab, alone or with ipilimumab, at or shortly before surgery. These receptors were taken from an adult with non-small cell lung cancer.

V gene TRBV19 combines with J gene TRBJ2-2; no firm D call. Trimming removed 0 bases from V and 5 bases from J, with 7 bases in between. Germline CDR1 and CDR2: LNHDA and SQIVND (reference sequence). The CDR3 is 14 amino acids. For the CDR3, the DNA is TGTGCCAGTAGTATAGATCTCCAAACCGGGGAGCTGTTTTTT. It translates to CASSIDLQTGELFF.

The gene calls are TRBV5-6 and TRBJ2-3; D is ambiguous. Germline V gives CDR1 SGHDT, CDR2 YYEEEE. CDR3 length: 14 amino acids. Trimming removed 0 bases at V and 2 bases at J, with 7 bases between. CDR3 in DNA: TGTGCCAGCAGCTTGGCGCCCTACACAGATACGCAGTATTTT. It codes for CASSLAPYTDTQYF.

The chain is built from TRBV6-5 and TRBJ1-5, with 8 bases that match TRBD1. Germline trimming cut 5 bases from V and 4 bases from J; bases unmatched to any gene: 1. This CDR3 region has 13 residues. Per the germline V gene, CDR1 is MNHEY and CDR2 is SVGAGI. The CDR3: CASSRTGNQPQHF. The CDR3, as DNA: TGTGCCAGCAGTAGGACAGGGAATCAGCCCCAGCATTTT.

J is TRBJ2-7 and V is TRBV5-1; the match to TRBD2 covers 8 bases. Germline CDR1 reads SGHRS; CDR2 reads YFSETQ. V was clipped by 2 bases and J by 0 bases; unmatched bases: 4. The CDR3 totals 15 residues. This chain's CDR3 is CASSFTSGSSYEQYF. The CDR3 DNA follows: TGCGCCAGCAGCTTCACTAGCGGAAGCTCCTACGAGCAGTACTTC.

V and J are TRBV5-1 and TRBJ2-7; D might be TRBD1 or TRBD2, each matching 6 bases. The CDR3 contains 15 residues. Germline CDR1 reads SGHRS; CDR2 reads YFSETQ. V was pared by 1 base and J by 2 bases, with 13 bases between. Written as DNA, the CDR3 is TGCGCCAGCAGCTTGTATGCGGGACACCCCTACGAGCAGTACTTC. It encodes CASSLYAGHPYEQYF.

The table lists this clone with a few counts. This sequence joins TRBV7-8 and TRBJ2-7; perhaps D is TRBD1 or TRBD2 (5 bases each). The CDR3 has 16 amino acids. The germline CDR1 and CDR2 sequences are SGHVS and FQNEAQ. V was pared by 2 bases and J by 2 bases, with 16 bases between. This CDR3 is CASSLRGATSTYEQYF. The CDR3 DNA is TGTGCCAGCAGCTTAAGGGGAGCGACATCGACCTACGAGCAGTACTTC. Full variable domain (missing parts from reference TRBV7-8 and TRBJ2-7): GAGVSQSPRYKVAKRGQDVALRCDPISGHVSLFWYQQALGQGPEFLTYFQNEAQLDKSGLPSDRFFAERPEGSVSTLKIQRTQQEDSAVYLCASSLRGATSTYEQYFGPGTRLTVT.

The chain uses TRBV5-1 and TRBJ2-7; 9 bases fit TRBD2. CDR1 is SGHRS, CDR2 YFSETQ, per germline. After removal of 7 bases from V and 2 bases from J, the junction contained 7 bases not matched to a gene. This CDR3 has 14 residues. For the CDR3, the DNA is TGCGCCAGCGGCAGCGGGGGGCCAACCTACGAGCAGTACTTC. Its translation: CASGSGGPTYEQYF.

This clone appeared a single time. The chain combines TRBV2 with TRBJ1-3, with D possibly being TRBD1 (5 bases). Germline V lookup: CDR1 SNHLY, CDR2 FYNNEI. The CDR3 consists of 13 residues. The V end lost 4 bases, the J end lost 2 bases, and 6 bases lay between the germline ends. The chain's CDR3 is CASSGGAGNTIYF. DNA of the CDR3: TGTGCCAGCAGTGGAGGGGCTGGAAACACCATATATTTT.

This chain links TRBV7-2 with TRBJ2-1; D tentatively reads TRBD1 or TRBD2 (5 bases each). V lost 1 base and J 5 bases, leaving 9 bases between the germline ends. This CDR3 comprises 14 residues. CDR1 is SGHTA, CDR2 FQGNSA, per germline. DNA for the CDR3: TGTGCCAGCAGCTTAGGAGGGGCGAACAATGAGCAGTTCTTC. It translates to CASSLGGANNEQFF.

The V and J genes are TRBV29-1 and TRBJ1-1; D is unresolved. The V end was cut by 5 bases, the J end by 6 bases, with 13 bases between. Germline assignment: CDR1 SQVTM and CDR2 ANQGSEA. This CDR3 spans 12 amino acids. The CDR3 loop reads CSVHTGVAEAFF. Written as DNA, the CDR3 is TGCAGCGTTCACACGGGAGTCGCTGAAGCTTTCTTT. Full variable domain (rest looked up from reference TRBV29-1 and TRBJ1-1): SAVISQKPSRDICQRGTSLTIQCQVDSQVTMMFWYRQQPGQSLTLIATANQGSEATYESGFVIDKFPISRPNLTFSTLTVSNMSPEDSSIYLCSVHTGVAEAFFGQGTRLTVV.

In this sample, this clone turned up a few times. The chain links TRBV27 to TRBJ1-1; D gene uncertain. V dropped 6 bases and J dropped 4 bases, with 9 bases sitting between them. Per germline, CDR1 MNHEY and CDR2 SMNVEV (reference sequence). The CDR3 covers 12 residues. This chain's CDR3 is CASRASSTEAFF. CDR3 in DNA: TGTGCCAGCAGGGCTTCTAGCACTGAAGCTTTCTTT.

DNA of the CDR3: TGCAGTGCTAGAGGGCAAGTTCGCTACACCTTC. Translated: CSARGQVRYTF. The rearrangement links TRBV20-1 to TRBJ1-2, with D unresolved. CDR3 size: 11 residues. The V end was cut by 1 base, the J end by 9 bases, with 9 bases between. Germline V lookup: CDR1 DFQATT, CDR2 SNEGSKA (reference sequence).

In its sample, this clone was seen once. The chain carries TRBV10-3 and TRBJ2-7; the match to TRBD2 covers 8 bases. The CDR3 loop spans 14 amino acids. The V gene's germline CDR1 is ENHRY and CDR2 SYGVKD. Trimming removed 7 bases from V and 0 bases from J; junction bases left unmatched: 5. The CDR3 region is CAIKTGGTSYEQYF. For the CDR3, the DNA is TGTGCCATCAAAACGGGGGGGACCTCCTACGAGCAGTACTTC.

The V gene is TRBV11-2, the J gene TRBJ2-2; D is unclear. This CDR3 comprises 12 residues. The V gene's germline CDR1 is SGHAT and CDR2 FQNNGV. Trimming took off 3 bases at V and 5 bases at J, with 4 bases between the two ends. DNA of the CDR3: TGTGCCAGCAGCTTTTTGACCGGGGAGCTGTTTTTT. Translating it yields CASSFLTGELFF.

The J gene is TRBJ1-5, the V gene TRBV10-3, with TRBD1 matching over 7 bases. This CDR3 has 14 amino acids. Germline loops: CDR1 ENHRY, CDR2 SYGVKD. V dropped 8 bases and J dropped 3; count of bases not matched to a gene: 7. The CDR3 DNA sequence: TGTGCCATCGGGCCCGAGGGGGCCAATCAGCCCCAGCATTTT. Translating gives CAIGPEGANQPQHF.

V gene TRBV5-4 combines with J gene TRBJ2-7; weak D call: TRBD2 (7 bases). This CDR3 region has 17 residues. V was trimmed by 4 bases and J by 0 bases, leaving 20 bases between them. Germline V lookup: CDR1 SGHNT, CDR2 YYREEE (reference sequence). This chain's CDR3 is CASSRGGGAGTSYEQYF. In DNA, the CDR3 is TGTGCCAGCAGCCGAGGAGGGGGGGCGGGAACCTCCTACGAGCAGTACTTC.

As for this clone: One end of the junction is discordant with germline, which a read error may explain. The CDR3, as DNA: TGTGCTAGCAGCCCGACAAGTCTAGCGGCCGGGAGTGAGCAGTTCTTC. Translating gives CASSPTSLAAGSEQFF. The rearrangement joins TRBV7-7 to TRBJ2-1; 7 bases match TRBD2. Germline CDR1 is SSHAT and CDR2 is FNYEAQ (reference sequence). The length of the CDR3 is 16 residues.

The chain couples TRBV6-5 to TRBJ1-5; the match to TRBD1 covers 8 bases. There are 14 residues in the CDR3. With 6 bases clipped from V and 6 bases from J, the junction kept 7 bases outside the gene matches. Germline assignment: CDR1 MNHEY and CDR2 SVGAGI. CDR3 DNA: TGTGCCAGCAGCAAGGACAGGGAAAGTCAGCCCCAGCATTTT. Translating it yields CASSKDRESQPQHF.

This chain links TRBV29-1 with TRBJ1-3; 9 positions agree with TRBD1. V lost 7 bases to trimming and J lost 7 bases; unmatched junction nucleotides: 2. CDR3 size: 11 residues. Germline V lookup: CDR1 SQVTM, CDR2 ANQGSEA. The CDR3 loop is CSGTGANTIYF. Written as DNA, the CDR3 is TGCAGCGGGACAGGGGCGAACACCATATATTTT.